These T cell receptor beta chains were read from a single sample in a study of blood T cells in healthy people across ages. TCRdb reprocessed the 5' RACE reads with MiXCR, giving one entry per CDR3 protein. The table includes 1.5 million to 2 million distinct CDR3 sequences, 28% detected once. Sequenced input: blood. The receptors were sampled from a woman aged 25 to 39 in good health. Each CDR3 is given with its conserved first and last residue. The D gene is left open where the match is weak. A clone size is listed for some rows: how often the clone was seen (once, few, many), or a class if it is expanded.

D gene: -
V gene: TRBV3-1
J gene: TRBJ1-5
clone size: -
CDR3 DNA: TGTGCCAGCAGCCAGGGTCATGCAAATCAGCCCCAGCATTTT
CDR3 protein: CASSQGHANQPQHF

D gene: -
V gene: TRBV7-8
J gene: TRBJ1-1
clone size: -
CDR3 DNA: TGTGCCAGCAGCCTGATCATGGGGAACACTGAAGCTTTCTTT
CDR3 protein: CASSLIMGNTEAFF

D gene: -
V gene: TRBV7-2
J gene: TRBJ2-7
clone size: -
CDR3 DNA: TGTGCCAGCAGCTGGGGACTTCCTACCTACGAGCAGTACTTC
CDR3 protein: CASSWGLPTYEQYF

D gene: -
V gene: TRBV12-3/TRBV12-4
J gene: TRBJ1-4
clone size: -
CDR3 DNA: TGTGCCAGCAGTTTCTCAGGGGCTAATGGGGGGATGTTTTTT
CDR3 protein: CASSFSGANGGMFF

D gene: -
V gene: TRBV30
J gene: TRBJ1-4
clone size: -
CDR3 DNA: TGTGCCTGGAGTAATGGGGGTTCTAATGAAAAACTGTTTTTT
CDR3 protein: CAWSNGGSNEKLFF

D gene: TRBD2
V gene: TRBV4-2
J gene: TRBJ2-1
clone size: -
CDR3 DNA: TGTGCCAGCAGCCAAGAGGGGGGGAGGGCCTATTTCGAGCAGTTCTTC
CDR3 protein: CASSQEGGRAYFEQFF

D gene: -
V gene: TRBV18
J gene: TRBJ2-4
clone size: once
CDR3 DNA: TGTGCCAGCTCACCACCGGAGCGGGCAGGTTCCTACAATGAGCAGTACTTC
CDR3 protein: CASSPPERAGSYNEQYF

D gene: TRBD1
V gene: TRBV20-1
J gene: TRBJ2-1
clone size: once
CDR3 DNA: TGCAGTGCGAACAGGGGTGGAAATGAGCAGTTCTTC
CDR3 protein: CSANRGGNEQFF

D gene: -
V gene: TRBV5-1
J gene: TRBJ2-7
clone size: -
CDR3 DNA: TGCGCCAGCCTATCAGGTCCCAGCTCCTACGAGCAGTACTTC
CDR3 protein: CASLSGPSSYEQYF

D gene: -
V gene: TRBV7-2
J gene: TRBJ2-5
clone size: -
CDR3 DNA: TGTGCCAGCAGCTTAAGAGCGGAGACCCGGTACTTC
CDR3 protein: CASSLRAETRYF

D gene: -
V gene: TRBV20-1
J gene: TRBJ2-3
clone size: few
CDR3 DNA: TGCAGTTCCCTAATTACAGATACGCAGTATTTT
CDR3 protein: CSSLITDTQYF

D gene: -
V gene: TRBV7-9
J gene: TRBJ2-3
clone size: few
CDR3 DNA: TGTGCCAGCAACATAAACAGGGAAAGCCCAGATACGCAGTATTTT
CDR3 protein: CASNINRESPDTQYF

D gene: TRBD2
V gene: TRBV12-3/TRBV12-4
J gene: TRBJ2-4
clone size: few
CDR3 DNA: TGTGCCAGCAGTTTACGACCCACGGGGGGGAGGTACAATGAGCAGTACTTC
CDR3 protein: CASSLRPTGGRYNEQYF

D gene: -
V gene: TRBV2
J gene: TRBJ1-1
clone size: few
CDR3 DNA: TGTGCCAGCAGACAAGACGGGAACACTGAAGCTTTCTTT
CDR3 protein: CASRQDGNTEAFF

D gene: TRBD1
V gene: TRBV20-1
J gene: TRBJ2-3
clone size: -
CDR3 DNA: TGCAGTGTCAGTCCCCACAGGGGGCGCACAGATACGCAGTATTTT
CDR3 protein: CSVSPHRGRTDTQYF

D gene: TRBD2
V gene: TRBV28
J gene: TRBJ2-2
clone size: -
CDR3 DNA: TGTGCCGGGGCGGGGGTAACCGGGGAGCTGTTTTTT
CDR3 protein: CAGAGVTGELFF

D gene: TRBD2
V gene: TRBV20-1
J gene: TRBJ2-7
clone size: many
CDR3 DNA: TGCAGTGCCCCGGGACTAGCGGGCGAGCAGTACTTC
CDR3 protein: CSAPGLAGEQYF

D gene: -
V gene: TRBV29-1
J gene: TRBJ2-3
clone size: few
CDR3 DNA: TGCAACGTTGGGTCGGAGGGCACAGATACGCAGTATTTT
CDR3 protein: CNVGSEGTDTQYF

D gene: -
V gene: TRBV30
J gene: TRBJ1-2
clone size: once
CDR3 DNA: TGTGCCTGGAGGAGCAGTTTTAACTATGGCTACACCTTC
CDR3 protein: CAWRSSFNYGYTF

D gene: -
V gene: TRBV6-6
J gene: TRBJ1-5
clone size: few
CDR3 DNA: TGTGCCAGCACTCAGCGGGATAGCAATCAGCCCCAGCATTTT
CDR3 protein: CASTQRDSNQPQHF

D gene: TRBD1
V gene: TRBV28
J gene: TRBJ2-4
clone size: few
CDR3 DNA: TGTGCCAGCAGCCTAGGGGGCAAACAGGGGTCTAGGTACTTC
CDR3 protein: CASSLGGKQGSRYF

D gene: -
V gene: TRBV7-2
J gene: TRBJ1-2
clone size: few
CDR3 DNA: TGTGCCAGCAGCTTTGGACCGAACGACCGCTACACCTTC
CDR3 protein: CASSFGPNDRYTF

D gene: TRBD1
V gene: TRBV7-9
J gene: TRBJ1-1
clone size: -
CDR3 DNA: TGTGCCAGCGACAGGGACTCTGAAGCTTTCTTT
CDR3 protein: CASDRDSEAFF

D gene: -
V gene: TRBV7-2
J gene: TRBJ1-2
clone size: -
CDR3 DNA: TGTGCCAGCAGCTTAGCCGTGGTCCAGACAGAGGGCTACACCTTC
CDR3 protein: CASSLAVVQTEGYTF

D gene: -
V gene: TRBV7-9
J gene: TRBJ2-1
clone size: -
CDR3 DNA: TGTGCCCTTACCCTACAGGCCTACAATGAGCAGTTCTTC
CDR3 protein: CALTLQAYNEQFF

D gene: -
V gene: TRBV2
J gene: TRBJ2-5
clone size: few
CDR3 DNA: TGTGCCAGGACATACCAAGAGACCCAGTACTTC
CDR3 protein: CARTYQETQYF

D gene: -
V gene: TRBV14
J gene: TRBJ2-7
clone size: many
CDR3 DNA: TGTGCCAGCAGCCATTATTCACTTTACGAGCAGTACTTC
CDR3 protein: CASSHYSLYEQYF

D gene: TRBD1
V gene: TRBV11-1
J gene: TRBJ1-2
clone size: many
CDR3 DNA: TGTGCCAGCAGCTCATCCCGACAGGGGGGAAACTATGGCTACACCTTC
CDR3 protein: CASSSSRQGGNYGYTF

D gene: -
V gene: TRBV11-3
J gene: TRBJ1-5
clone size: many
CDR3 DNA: TGTGCCAGCAATTGGTTTACGGCAAATCAGCCCCAGCATTTT
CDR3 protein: CASNWFTANQPQHF

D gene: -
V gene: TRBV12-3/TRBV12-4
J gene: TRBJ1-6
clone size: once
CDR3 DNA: TGTGCCAGCAGTTTATTCCCTAATTCACCCCTCCACTTT
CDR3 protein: CASSLFPNSPLHF

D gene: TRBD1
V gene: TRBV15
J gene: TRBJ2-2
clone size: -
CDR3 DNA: TGTGCCACCAGCAGTCAGGGACAGGCTCCGGCGGGTGACACCGGGGAGCTGTTTTTT
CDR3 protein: CATSSQGQAPAGDTGELFF

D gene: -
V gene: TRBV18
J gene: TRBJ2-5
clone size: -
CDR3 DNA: TGTGCCAGCTCACCAGGTAGATCGGAGACCCAGTACTTC
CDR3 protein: CASSPGRSETQYF

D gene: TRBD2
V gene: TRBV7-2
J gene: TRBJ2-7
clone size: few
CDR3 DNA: TGTGCCAGCTCAGGACTAGCGGGGGGTCTGGAGCAGTACTTC
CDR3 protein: CASSGLAGGLEQYF

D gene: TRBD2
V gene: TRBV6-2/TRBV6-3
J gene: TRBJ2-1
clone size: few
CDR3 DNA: TGTGCCAGTCGAGCGGGAGGGCCCTACAATGAGCAGTTCTTC
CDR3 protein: CASRAGGPYNEQFF

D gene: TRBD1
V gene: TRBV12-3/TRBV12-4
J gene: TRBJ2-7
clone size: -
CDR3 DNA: TGTGCCAGCACCCCCGGGACAGGGTTCCACGAGCAGTACTTC
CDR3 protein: CASTPGTGFHEQYF

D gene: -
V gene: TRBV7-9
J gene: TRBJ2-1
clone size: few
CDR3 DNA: TGTGCCAGCAGCTTAACCACGAGGCAGGGCACCTACAATGAGCAGTTCTTC
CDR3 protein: CASSLTTRQGTYNEQFF

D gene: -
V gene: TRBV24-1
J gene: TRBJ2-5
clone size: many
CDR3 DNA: TGTGCCACCAGTGACGCAGATCAAGAGACCCAGTACTTC
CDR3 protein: CATSDADQETQYF

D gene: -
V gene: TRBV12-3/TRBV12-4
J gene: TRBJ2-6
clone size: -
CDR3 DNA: TGTGCCAGCAGGCCGACTAGCTCTGGGGCCAACGTCCTGACTTTC
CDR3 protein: CASRPTSSGANVLTF

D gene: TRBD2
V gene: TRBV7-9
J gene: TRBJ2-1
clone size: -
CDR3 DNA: TGTGCCAGCAGCTCCACCCTTTATAGCGGGGGGGCCGGGTACAATGAGCAGTTCTTC
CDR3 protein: CASSSTLYSGGAGYNEQFF

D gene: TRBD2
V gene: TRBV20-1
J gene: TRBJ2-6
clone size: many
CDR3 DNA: TGCAGTGCTTTAGCGGGAGGTGTCTCTGGGGCCAACGTCCTGACTTTC
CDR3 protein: CSALAGGVSGANVLTF

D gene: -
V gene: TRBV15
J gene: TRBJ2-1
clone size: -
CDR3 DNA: TGTGCCACCAGCAGAGTAAGGGAGCGAGGATACAATGAGCAGTTCTTC
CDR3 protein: CATSRVRERGYNEQFF

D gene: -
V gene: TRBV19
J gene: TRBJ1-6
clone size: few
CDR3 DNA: TGTGCCAGTAGTATAGCCTCGACAGCACCCCTCCACTTT
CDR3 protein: CASSIASTAPLHF